This TCR beta chain derives from a study of blood T cell repertoires in COVID-19. Study-level background: Acute-phase and convalescent COVID-19 samples originated in the United States, Italy and Spain.

Germline V gene lookup returns CDR1 SGHNT and CDR2 YENEEA. The CDR3 covers 17 residues. Trimming removed 2 bases from V and 0 bases from J; junction bases left unmatched: 7. In the original workflow: Cell counts per sample came from amplifying reference gene primers. Using immunoSEQ multiplex PCR, the repertoire was profiled, and TCRdb retains in-frame clones only, with some absent. V, J and clone size were drawn from that table, and D and trimming were deduced from the DNA. The sample yields approximately 260,000 clones, over 80% seen once. Sequencing was carried out using peripheral blood. The origin of this receptor is a woman aged 70-85 years with COVID-19, enrolled during active disease. The V and J genes are TRBV11-3 and TRBJ2-1, with 7 bases matching TRBD2. The CDR3 spells CASSLRQGGSSYNEQFF. The DNA of the CDR3 is TGTGCCAGCAGCTTACGCCAGGGCGGGAGCTCCTACAATGAGCAGTTCTTC.